This TCR beta chain stems from a study of T cell responses to AZD1222 COVID-19 vaccine. The study, taken as a whole, reports: At baseline, seropositivity was found in only six or seven AZD1222 recipients. It was only after the peak T cell response that any repertoires were sampled. CD4 TCRs associated with vaccination spanned spike, dominating at 160-218 and 743-854.

The V segment lost 5 bases and the J segment 1 base; nucleotides outside the gene matches: 3. From germline, CDR1 is SGHVS and CDR2 FNYEAQ. The CDR3 has 15 amino acids. The method was immunoSEQ multiplex PCR; TCRdb's version includes in-frame clones alone and lacks a portion of them. Among around 130,000 clones listed, roughly 92% were seen once. Second-dose recipients at about 4 or about 12 weeks were treated as one pooled group. On this clone itself: Its antigen is unidentified.

This TCR was recovered from an adult who received the AZD1222 COVID-19 vaccine. The sample here was peripheral blood, taken 28 days after the second AZD1222 dose. The rearrangement joins TRBV7-6 to TRBJ2-7, with 12 bases fitting TRBD2. CDR3 sequence: CASSALAGGSYEQYF. The CDR3 bases are TGTGCCAGCAGCGCTCTAGCGGGGGGGTCCTACGAGCAGTACTTC.